The present entry profiles one TCR beta chain with its context. Sequenced by immunoSEQ multiplex PCR; TCRdb stores in-frame clones only, minus some. Of over 55,000 clones listed, approximately 83% are singletons. This entry is derived from a study of technical replicates of blood from several donors. This TCR derives from a human donor in good health. Some clones in this sample may be carry-over from other donors' samples. The sequenced material came from PBMCs.

The CDR3 here is CASSLVGGEASYEQYF. CDR3 in DNA: TGTGCCAGCAGCTTAGTCGGCGGGGAGGCTTCCTACGAGCAGTACTTC. The chain has TRBV7-2 and TRBJ2-7; tentatively, D is TRBD2 (6 bases). Germline-derived CDR1 and CDR2 are SGHTA and FQGNSA. Trimming took off 1 base at V and 1 base at J, with 14 bases between the two ends. This CDR3 region has 16 residues.